This T cell receptor (beta chain) was profiled in a study of blood T cell repertoires in COVID-19. Looking at the study overall: T cells, B-cell-depleted T cells, or PBMCs provided the cDNA or gDNA that served as material.

The CDR3 runs to 15 residues. The V gene end was trimmed by 4 bases and the J gene end by 8 bases; junction bases not matched to a gene: 10. The germline CDR1 and CDR2 sequences are SGHTA and FQGNSA. Under the authors' procedure: The authors estimated nucleated cell counts from reference gene primer amplification. The table came from immunoSEQ multiplex PCR; TCRdb's copy has only in-frame clones and leaves some out. D and trimming were read from the DNA, whereas the V and J calls and clone size are those reported in that table. The sample includes approximately 100,000 clones, 70% to 90% seen only once; the top ten take 2.1%.

The source is a human donor in a cohort sampled during active COVID-19. The sequencing input was peripheral blood. This rearrangement joins TRBV7-2 to TRBJ1-4, with TRBD1 identical over 7 bases. CDR3 nucleotide sequence: TGTGCCAGCAGCTCAATGACAGGGTTTTACGAAAAACTGTTTTTT. Amino acid sequence: CASSSMTGFYEKLFF.